The entry that follows covers one T cell receptor beta chain sequence. Its antigen is still unknown. There are no base qualities to consult, and no much larger clone falls within one base. Hyperthyroidism patients were aged 18 to 65 years and newly diagnosed, with disease duration of less than 2 months. Exclusion was applied to patients with uncontrolled infections, other autoimmune diseases, pregnancy or lactation. Diagnoses relied on clinical symptoms, serum thyroxine and TRAb, thyroid ultrasound and orbital computed tomography. Blood from progressor patients was collected at the time of first diagnosis with hyperthyroidism, before any ophthalmopathy symptoms had appeared. PBMCs were separated from under 12 ml of fresh peripheral blood using Ficoll-Paque density gradient centrifugation. Progressor patients were defined as those initially diagnosed with Graves' hyperthyroidism in whom ophthalmopathy developed during follow-up. Total RNA was extracted with Trizol reagent, and quality was checked on an Agilent 2100 Bioanalyzer.

The source of the sample is a study of T cells in Graves' hyperthyroidism and ophthalmopathy (dated by TCRdb to between 2017 and 2020). A note on the overall study: Peripheral blood was collected at initial diagnosis, before any treatment. A discovery cohort of about 96 patients, 43 with Graves' ophthalmopathy and fewer than 65 with stable Graves' hyperthyroidism, was used to find distinguishing TCR V-J signatures. An independent validation cohort of 18 to 20 hyperthyroidism patients and 17 patients who later progressed to ophthalmopathy tested prospective prediction of ophthalmopathy. The 100 or so discovery patients were randomly split 7:3 into training and test sets. Thyroid tissue and blood T-cell repertoires from several Graves' hyperthyroidism patients were also compared in the study. Following sampling, methimazole starting at 30 mg daily was given to hyperthyroidism patients, and high-dose intravenous methylprednisolone was given to ophthalmopathy patients. According to the paper, TCR Vbeta CDR3 sequencing was carried out on 120 to 150 peripheral blood samples, which came from 40 to 45 ophthalmopathy, some 73 hyperthyroidism and around 17 progressor patients. General findings and caveats noted by the study authors: In cross-validation, a model built on a 13 V-J signature told ophthalmopathy apart from stable hyperthyroidism with under 90% sensitivity and approximately 84% specificity, and in testing the same model reached 80%/75%. Most expanded thyroid clonotypes (frequency above 0.001) were also detected in blood, suggesting blood repertoires may reflect thyroid immune responses. Sample size was not statistically predetermined, and investigators were not blinded to group allocation. During validation, the model predicted progression to ophthalmopathy a median of around 6 months ahead of onset, with almost 71% sensitivity and 72.22% specificity.

Amplification of TCR beta CDR3 regions was carried out from RNA transcripts. A first-round RT-PCR of the TCR CDR3 used the HTBI primer set with the Qiagen OneStep RT-PCR kit. A second multiplex PCR round built the libraries, followed by size selection and purification. Sequencing of the libraries was done on an Illumina HiSeq2000 using paired-end 100 bp reads. Processing in the source paper ran as follows. SOAPnuke was used to process the raw data, with reads discarded if the reads contained adapters or uncalled bases, had a mean Phred below 15, or lacked an exact constant-primer or identifier match. High-quality paired reads were merged using COPE v1.2.5, and each unique nucleotide sequence was defined as a clonotype. Clonotypes were aligned to IMGT TRBV, TRBD and TRBJ reference segments using MiTCR v1.1. Analysis was restricted to V-J combinations with a frequency above 0.0001, which covered about 99% of repertoires. A TCS score was defined as the ratio between F50 (clonal expansion) and ExV (chaos), using BLOSUM62-based TCRdist between CDR3 peptides within each V-J. Welch's t-statistics and random forest reduced 500 to 550 V-J features to 10 to 15, which were used in a naive Bayes classifier (R e1071). The public reads were reprocessed in TCRdb via fastp at Q25 and MiXCR, keeping in-frame beta chains. Every entry covers one CDR3 protein and lists the most common genes and DNA from its rows. These V and J calls rely on TCRdb rather than the paper's analysis. Present in this sample are about 380,000 distinct CDR3 sequences, around an eighth of which were seen just once. The ten largest clones capture roughly 20% of the sample.

The sequenced material came from blood. The sequence came from a man under 40 with Graves' hyperthyroidism that later progressed to Graves' ophthalmopathy.

The CDR3 has the sequence CASSPGLAGLDTQYF. The DNA is as follows: TGTGCCAGCAGCCCGGGACTAGCGGGGTTAGATACGCAGTATTTT. The chain employs TRBV6-1 and TRBJ2-3, and 13 junctional nucleotides match TRBD2. The CDR1 and CDR2 encoded by the germline V gene are MNHNS and SASEGT. Unmatched junction bases come to 5, with V trimmed by 6 bases and J by 5 bases. From its cysteine to its phenylalanine, the CDR3 spans 15 amino acids. Only the CDR3 DNA stays, 45 bases, in frame from base 1.